This is a list of T cell receptor beta chains from one sample in a study of T cells in localized non-small cell lung cancer. Data came from immunoSEQ multiplex PCR; TCRdb stores just in-frame clones and leaves some out. The table includes 75,000 to 80,000 clones, 80% detected once. Sequences were derived from peripheral blood, sampled before any cancer treatment. Source of these receptors: a female donor older than 55 with stage I lung adenocarcinoma. The CDR3 runs from the conserved cysteine through the conserved F or W. The D gene is left open where the match is weak. Rows may omit the clone size; those that give it use once, few, many or a size class.

J: TRBJ1-4; V: TRBV19; size: NA; D: NA; CDR3: CASSTFRQDKNEKLFF; DNA: TGTGCCAGTAGTACATTTCGACAGGATAAGAATGAAAAACTGTTTTTT
J: TRBJ1-1; V: TRBV19; size: NA; D: NA; CDR3: CASTRLGMNTEAFF; DNA: TGTGCCAGTACCCGTTTAGGCATGAACACTGAAGCTTTCTTT
J: TRBJ2-5; V: TRBV7-9; size: NA; D: TRBD2; CDR3: CASSPPGAGGLETQYF; DNA: TGTGCCAGCAGCCCCCCTGGAGCGGGGGGGCTAGAGACCCAGTACTTC
J: TRBJ1-4; V: TRBV19; size: NA; D: TRBD1; CDR3: CASSIGHRGNEKLFF; DNA: TGTGCCAGTAGTATTGGTCACAGGGGGAATGAAAAACTGTTTTTT
J: TRBJ2-1; V: TRBV6-5; size: NA; D: TRBD1; CDR3: CASNGQGVVNEQFF; DNA: TGTGCCAGCAACGGACAGGGAGTTGTGAATGAGCAGTTCTTC
J: TRBJ2-1; V: TRBV7-8; size: NA; D: TRBD2; CDR3: CASSLAQRGGNDNEQFF; DNA: TGTGCCAGCAGCTTAGCCCAGCGGGGGGGCAATGACAATGAGCAGTTCTTC
J: TRBJ2-3; V: TRBV9; size: NA; D: TRBD2; CDR3: CASSVGLAGGDTQYF; DNA: TGTGCCAGCAGCGTAGGATTAGCGGGGGGTGATACGCAGTATTTT
J: TRBJ2-3; V: TRBV7-9; size: NA; D: NA; CDR3: CASSLALRHQDTQYF; DNA: TGTGCCAGCAGCTTGGCACTTAGGCATCAAGATACGCAGTATTTT
J: TRBJ2-3; V: TRBV2; size: NA; D: NA; CDR3: CASSDRRGSTDTQYF; DNA: TGTGCCAGCAGTGATCGTCGGGGGAGCACAGATACGCAGTATTTT
J: TRBJ1-5; V: TRBV27; size: NA; D: NA; CDR3: CASSPRTGNQPQHF; DNA: TGTGCCAGCAGTCCCCGGACAGGCAATCAGCCCCAGCATTTT
J: TRBJ2-5; V: TRBV29-1; size: few; D: NA; CDR3: CSVGARIQTQYF; DNA: TGCAGCGTTGGGGCCAGGATACAGACCCAGTACTTC
J: TRBJ2-2; V: TRBV15; size: NA; D: TRBD1; CDR3: CATSDRGHTGELFF; DNA: TGTGCCACCAGTGACAGGGGGCACACCGGGGAGCTGTTTTTT
J: TRBJ2-3; V: TRBV7-2; size: NA; D: TRBD2; CDR3: CASSLAAGGTDTQYF; DNA: TGTGCCAGCAGCTTAGCCGCGGGGGGCACAGATACGCAGTATTTT
J: TRBJ2-1; V: TRBV19; size: NA; D: TRBD2; CDR3: CASRESGRAGEQFF; DNA: TGTGCCAGTAGGGAGAGCGGGAGGGCGGGGGAGCAGTTCTTC
J: TRBJ1-5; V: TRBV19; size: NA; D: NA; CDR3: CASSQRGAGQPQHF; DNA: TGTGCCAGTAGTCAAAGGGGGGCGGGTCAGCCCCAGCATTTT
J: TRBJ2-5; V: TRBV7-2; size: NA; D: NA; CDR3: CASSLSGQYWETQYF; DNA: TGTGCCAGCAGCTTAAGCGGGCAATATTGGGAGACCCAGTACTTC
J: TRBJ1-4; V: TRBV19; size: NA; D: TRBD1; CDR3: CASSSQGAGEKLFF; DNA: TGTGCCAGTAGTTCACAGGGGGCTGGTGAAAAACTGTTTTTT
J: TRBJ2-3; V: TRBV29-1; size: NA; D: NA; CDR3: CSVEWLAADTQYF; DNA: TGCAGCGTTGAGTGGCTAGCAGCAGATACGCAGTATTTT
J: TRBJ1-1; V: TRBV7-9; size: few; D: NA; CDR3: CASSLAGGSAEAFF; DNA: TGTGCCAGCAGCTTAGCCGGGGGGAGTGCTGAAGCTTTCTTT
J: TRBJ2-7; V: TRBV5-6; size: NA; D: NA; CDR3: CASTPFGATYEQYF; DNA: TGTGCCAGCACCCCCTTCGGGGCCACCTACGAGCAGTACTTC
J: TRBJ2-7; V: TRBV29-1; size: NA; D: TRBD2; CDR3: CSVQLAGGPSYEQYF; DNA: TGCAGCGTTCAACTAGCGGGAGGGCCTTCCTACGAGCAGTACTTC
J: TRBJ1-4; V: TRBV5-5; size: NA; D: TRBD1; CDR3: CASSSGTVTNEKLFF; DNA: TGTGCCAGCAGCTCGGGGACAGTAACTAATGAAAAACTGTTTTTT
J: TRBJ2-5; V: TRBV1; size: few; D: NA; CDR3: CTSRDRGPGETQYF; DNA: TGCACCAGCAGAGACAGGGGGCCGGGGGAGACCCAGTACTTC
J: TRBJ2-5; V: TRBV28; size: NA; D: TRBD2; CDR3: CASSLSGGQETQYF; DNA: TGTGCCAGCAGTTTAAGCGGGGGGCAAGAGACCCAGTACTTC
J: TRBJ2-1; V: TRBV19; size: NA; D: NA; CDR3: CASSKEVASFYNEQFF; DNA: TGTGCCAGTAGTAAAGAGGTAGCCTCTTTCTACAATGAGCAGTTCTTC
J: TRBJ1-5; V: TRBV2; size: NA; D: NA; CDR3: CASSEISGPQHF; DNA: TGTGCCAGCTCCGAGATTAGCGGGCCCCAGCATTTT
J: TRBJ2-6; V: TRBV7-2; size: NA; D: NA; CDR3: CASSLDGASGANVLTF; DNA: TGTGCCAGCAGCTTAGATGGAGCCTCTGGGGCCAACGTCCTGACTTTC
J: TRBJ1-5; V: TRBV4-2; size: few; D: NA; CDR3: CASSPTGGNQPQHF; DNA: TGTGCCAGCAGCCCGACGGGAGGCAATCAGCCCCAGCATTTT
J: TRBJ1-1; V: TRBV29-1; size: NA; D: TRBD1; CDR3: CSGKTGVGTEAFF; DNA: TGCAGCGGTAAGACAGGGGTGGGAACTGAAGCTTTCTTT
J: TRBJ2-5; V: TRBV19; size: NA; D: TRBD1; CDR3: CASSSPGQGRETQYF; DNA: TGTGCCAGTAGTTCTCCGGGACAGGGCAGGGAGACCCAGTACTTC
J: TRBJ2-5; V: TRBV5-1; size: NA; D: TRBD2; CDR3: CASSHTSGAETQYF; DNA: TGCGCCAGCAGCCATACTAGCGGGGCCGAGACCCAGTACTTC
J: TRBJ1-5; V: TRBV7-2; size: once; D: NA; CDR3: CASSLAHRGDQPQHF; DNA: TGTGCCAGCAGCTTAGCGCATCGGGGCGATCAGCCCCAGCATTTT
J: TRBJ1-1; V: TRBV6-1; size: NA; D: NA; CDR3: CASSEALSGTQAFF; DNA: TGTGCCAGCAGTGAAGCTTTATCCGGGACCCAGGCTTTCTTT
J: TRBJ2-3; V: TRBV5-1; size: NA; D: NA; CDR3: CASSSSVTDTQYF; DNA: TGCGCCAGCAGCTCGTCAGTCACAGATACGCAGTATTTT
J: TRBJ2-7; V: TRBV4-2; size: NA; D: NA; CDR3: CASSQDSRSGVRSSYEQYF; DNA: TGTGCCAGCAGCCAAGACTCGCGATCAGGGGTCAGGAGCTCCTACGAGCAGTACTTC
J: TRBJ1-1; V: TRBV6-6; size: NA; D: NA; CDR3: CASSYEGNTEAFF; DNA: TGTGCCAGCAGTTATGAGGGGAACACTGAAGCTTTCTTT
J: TRBJ2-2; V: TRBV27; size: NA; D: NA; CDR3: CASSFWFGGELFF; DNA: TGTGCCAGCAGTTTTTGGTTCGGCGGGGAGCTGTTTTTT
J: TRBJ1-6; V: TRBV6-5; size: NA; D: NA; CDR3: CASSPDPRASPLHF; DNA: TGTGCCAGCAGCCCGGACCCGAGGGCTTCACCCCTCCACTTT
J: TRBJ2-7; V: TRBV5-4; size: NA; D: TRBD2; CDR3: CASSWEGGSYEQYF; DNA: TGTGCCAGCAGCTGGGAGGGTGGGTCTTACGAGCAGTACTTC
J: TRBJ1-2; V: TRBV19; size: NA; D: NA; CDR3: CASSIMWQDYGYTF; DNA: TGTGCCAGTAGTATTATGTGGCAGGATTACGGCTACACCTTC
J: TRBJ1-6; V: TRBV4-3; size: NA; D: TRBD1; CDR3: CASSQDRSGGSPLHF; DNA: TGCGCCAGCAGCCAAGATCGGTCAGGGGGTTCACCCCTCCACTTT
J: TRBJ2-7; V: TRBV6-6; size: NA; D: TRBD1; CDR3: CASSKRQGYTYEQYF; DNA: TGTGCCAGCAGCAAAAGACAGGGATATACCTACGAGCAGTACTTC
J: TRBJ1-2; V: TRBV19; size: NA; D: NA; CDR3: CASSLRSGVGYTF; DNA: TGTGCCAGTAGTTTGCGTTCTGGGGTTGGCTACACCTTC
J: TRBJ1-2; V: TRBV19; size: NA; D: NA; CDR3: CASNGAPPLNYGYTF; DNA: TGTGCCAGTAACGGTGCCCCACCCTTAAACTATGGCTACACCTTC
J: TRBJ1-2; V: TRBV5-1; size: NA; D: TRBD1; CDR3: CASSPDRGWGYTF; DNA: TGCGCCAGCAGCCCTGACAGGGGATGGGGCTACACCTTC
J: TRBJ1-3; V: TRBV7-8; size: NA; D: NA; CDR3: CASSYRVAGNTIYF; DNA: TGTGCCAGCAGCTACAGGGTTGCTGGAAACACCATATATTTT
J: TRBJ2-3; V: TRBV7-9; size: NA; D: TRBD1; CDR3: CASSQQGVGTDTQYF; DNA: TGTGCCAGCAGCCAACAGGGGGTTGGCACAGATACGCAGTATTTT
J: TRBJ2-7; V: TRBV13; size: NA; D: NA; CDR3: CASSPSAAAHTYEQYF; DNA: TGTGCCAGCAGCCCGTCGGCGGCGGCTCATACCTACGAGCAGTACTTC
J: TRBJ2-2; V: TRBV7-3; size: NA; D: TRBD2; CDR3: CASSPGLAGVTGELFF; DNA: TGTGCCAGCAGCCCAGGACTAGCGGGAGTCACCGGGGAGCTGTTTTTT
J: TRBJ2-7; V: TRBV7-2; size: once; D: TRBD2; CDR3: CASSASLTSVYEQYF; DNA: TGTGCCAGCAGCGCCTCCCTGACTAGCGTCTACGAGCAGTACTTC
J: TRBJ2-2; V: TRBV2; size: NA; D: TRBD1; CDR3: CASRAGGSTGELFF; DNA: TGTGCCAGCAGAGCAGGGGGTAGTACCGGGGAGCTGTTTTTT
J: TRBJ2-1; V: TRBV11-3; size: NA; D: TRBD2; CDR3: CASSLRGSGRATLNEQFF; DNA: TGTGCCAGCAGCTTAAGGGGGAGCGGGAGGGCCACGTTAAATGAGCAGTTCTTC
J: TRBJ2-7; V: TRBV9; size: once; D: TRBD2; CDR3: CASSTGTSGSYEQYF; DNA: TGTGCCAGCAGCACCGGGACTAGCGGTTCCTACGAGCAGTACTTC